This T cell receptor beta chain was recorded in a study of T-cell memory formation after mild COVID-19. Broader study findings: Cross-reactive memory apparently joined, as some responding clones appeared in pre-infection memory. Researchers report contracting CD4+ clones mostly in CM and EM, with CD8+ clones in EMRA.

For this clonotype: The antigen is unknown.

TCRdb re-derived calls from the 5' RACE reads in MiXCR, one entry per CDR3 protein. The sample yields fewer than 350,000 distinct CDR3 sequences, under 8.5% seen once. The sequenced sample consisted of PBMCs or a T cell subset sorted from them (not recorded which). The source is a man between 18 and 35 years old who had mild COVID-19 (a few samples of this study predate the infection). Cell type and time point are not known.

The CDR3 here is CAISAVRDRDDEQYF. Here the CDR3 DNA reads TGTGCCATCAGTGCGGTCCGGGACAGGGATGACGAGCAGTACTTC. This chain connects TRBV10-3 to TRBJ2-7, with 9 bases fitting TRBD1. CDR1 is ENHRY and CDR2 is SYGVKD in the germline V gene. The junction had 9 bases not matched to a gene; V was cut back by 4 bases and J by 5 bases. The CDR3 totals 15 residues.